This passage covers 28 T cell receptor beta chains from one sample sequenced in a study of blood T cell repertoires in COVID-19. TCRdb's copy holds only in-frame clones and misses some; the assay was immunoSEQ multiplex PCR. The sample lists some 250,000 clones, approximately 91% seen once, with approximately 1.2% in the top ten. Sequenced sample: PBMCs or T cells enriched from blood (not recorded which). Receptor source: a human donor in a cohort exposed to, infected with or recovered from COVID-19 (not recorded which). The donor label of this sample is uncertain.

The chain recombines TRBV19 with TRBJ2-7; D remains unclear. The length of the CDR3 is 14 residues. Germline CDR1 reads LNHDA; CDR2 reads SQIVND (reference sequence). V was cut by 5 bases and J by 5 bases, with 16 bases left in between. The CDR3 protein is CASSFEIASDEQYF. DNA for the CDR3: TGTGCCAGTAGTTTCGAAATCGCTTCGGACGAGCAGTACTTC. The full variable domain, its missing parts supplied by reference TRBV19 and TRBJ2-7, is DGGITQSPKYLFRKEGQNVTLSCEQNLNHDAMYWYRQDPGQGLRLIYYSQIVNDFQKGDIAEGYSVSREKKESFPLTVTSAQKNPTAFYLCASSFEIASDEQYFGPGTRLTVT.

V and J are TRBV6-4 and TRBJ2-3, with TRBD2 matching over 11 bases. Trimming took 10 bases from V and 5 from J; bases not matched to a gene: 11. The CDR3 sequence is 15 residues long. Germline CDR1 is MRHNA and CDR2 is SNTAGT. The CDR3 spells CATSISGGAGDTQYF. CDR3 in DNA: TGTGCCACGTCGATTAGCGGGGGGGCAGGAGATACGCAGTATTTT.

V gene TRBV5-4 combines with J gene TRBJ2-7; 7 bases agree with TRBD2. Germline CDR1 reads SGHNT; CDR2 reads YYREEE (reference sequence). V was pared by 4 bases and J by 6 bases, with 19 bases of the junction left unmatched. The CDR3 sequence is 17 residues long. The CDR3 DNA reads TGTGCCAGCAGCCCGCTCTCCGGGGGAGGGAGTAGAGGCGAGCAGTACTTC. Its protein is CASSPLSGGGSRGEQYF.

The rearrangement joins TRBV6-5 to TRBJ1-5, with TRBD1 matching over 7 bases. In germline, CDR1 is MNHEY, CDR2 SVGAGI. The CDR3 spans 14 residues. Trimming took 5 bases from V and 7 from J; bases not matched to a gene: 8. The CDR3 nucleotides read TGTGCCAGCAGTACGCGACAGGGTATCCAGCCCCAGCATTTT. It specifies CASSTRQGIQPQHF.

V and J are TRBV19 and TRBJ1-2, with 9 nucleotides matching TRBD1. The J segment lost 7 bases and the V segment lost 5 bases, leaving 11 bases of the junction unmatched. This CDR3 contains 15 residues. In germline, CDR1 is LNHDA, CDR2 SQIVND (reference sequence). CDR3 DNA: TGTGCCAGTAGTCGTCCCGGGACAGGGTTCGGTGGCTACACCTTC. It specifies CASSRPGTGFGGYTF.

The CDR3, as DNA: TGTGCCAGTAGTATCAGGGGGCGAGAGAGCGCTGAAGCTTTCTTT. It encodes CASSIRGRESAEAFF. The rearrangement uses TRBV19 and TRBJ1-1; TRBD1 agrees at 8 bases. The V and J ends lost 3 bases and 6 bases, in that order; junction bases with no gene match: 9. The CDR3 is made up of 15 amino acids. Germline CDR1 LNHDA, CDR2 SQIVND (reference sequence).

The genes are TRBV5-5 and TRBJ2-4; tentatively, D is TRBD2 (5 bases). V lost 0 bases and J 9 bases, leaving 16 bases between the germline ends. The germline V gene has CDR1 SGHKS and CDR2 YYEKEE (reference sequence). The CDR3 is 15 residues long. The CDR3 is CASSLEARGESIQYF. The CDR3 DNA follows: TGTGCCAGCAGCTTGGAAGCTCGGGGTGAGAGCATTCAGTACTTC. Full variable domain (remainder filled in from reference TRBV5-5 and TRBJ2-4): DAGVTQSPTHLIKTRGQQVTLRCSPISGHKSVSWYQQVLGQGPQFIFQYYEKEERGRGNFPDRFSARQFPNYSSELNVNALLLGDSALYLCASSLEARGESIQYFGAGTRLSVL.

This clone has a single count. The chain has TRBV3-1 (or the pseudogene TRBV3-2) and TRBJ1-3; TRBD1 matches at 8 bases. The CDR3 covers 16 residues. Per the germline V gene, CDR1 is LGHDT and CDR2 is YNNKEL (reference sequence). The J segment lost 4 bases and the V segment lost 4 bases, leaving 9 bases of the junction unmatched. The chain's CDR3 is CASSPADRVNGNTIYF. The CDR3 coding sequence is TGTGCCAGCAGCCCAGCGGACAGGGTGAACGGAAACACCATATATTTT.

V is TRBV5-8 and J is TRBJ1-6; no clear D. This CDR3 is 15 amino acids long. From germline, CDR1 is SGHTS and CDR2 YDEGEE. Trimming removed 2 bases at V and 7 bases at J, with 13 bases between. The chain's CDR3 is CASSLGGVKNSPLHF. CDR3 DNA: TGTGCCAGCAGCTTAGGCGGGGTTAAGAATTCACCCCTCCACTTT.

This chain connects TRBV7-9 to TRBJ2-3; 7 bases fit TRBD1. The junction had 8 bases not matched to a gene; V was cut back by 5 bases and J by 0 bases. CDR3 length equals 16 residues. Germline loops: CDR1 SEHNR, CDR2 FQNEAQ (reference sequence). In DNA, the CDR3 is TGTGCCAGCAGCCCCGGGACAGTCATTAGCACAGATACGCAGTATTTT. Translating gives CASSPGTVISTDTQYF.

This chain uses TRBV5-1 with TRBJ2-7; 10 bases agree with TRBD1. Germline lookup yields CDR1 SGHRS and CDR2 YFSETQ. The CDR3 sequence is 16 residues long. Trimming at V came to 4 bases and at J to 1 base, leaving 8 bases not matched to a gene. CDR3 sequence reads: CASSKGQGRRSYEQYF. The CDR3 bases are TGCGCCAGCAGCAAGGGACAGGGGAGAAGGTCCTACGAGCAGTACTTC.

V is TRBV4-2 and J is TRBJ1-6; D unresolved. This CDR3 is 13 amino acids long. Germline lookup yields CDR1 LGHNA and CDR2 YNFKEQ. V lost 0 bases and J 5 bases, leaving 2 bases between the germline ends. The DNA of the CDR3 is TGTGCCAGCAGCCAAGACGATAATTCACCCCTCCACTTT. Its translation is CASSQDDNSPLHF.

The chain employs TRBV3-1 (or the pseudogene TRBV3-2) and TRBJ1-1; D not certain. In germline, CDR1 is LGHDT, CDR2 YNNKEL (reference sequence). CDR3 size: 14 residues. The V end was cut by 4 bases, the J end by 7 bases, with 16 bases between. In nucleotides, the CDR3 is TGTGCCAGCAGCCGACTTCTGCGGGAGGGTGAAGCTTTCTTT. It yields the protein CASSRLLREGEAFF.

The chain uses TRBV27 and TRBJ1-6, with 7 bases aligning to TRBD1. The germline V gene has CDR1 MNHEY and CDR2 SMNVEV (reference sequence). The V gene end was trimmed by 5 bases and the J gene end by 7 bases; junction bases not matched to a gene: 5. The length of the CDR3 is 14 residues. The CDR3 DNA reads as TGTGCCAGCAGTGGGACAGTACAGAATTCACCCCTCCACTTT. It specifies CASSGTVQNSPLHF.

V usage is TRBV4-1 and J usage is TRBJ2-7, with 7 bases lining up with TRBD2. Trimming took 1 base from V and 2 from J; bases not matched to a gene: 8. CDR1 and CDR2 from the germline V gene are MGHRA and YSYEKL. This CDR3 contains 16 residues. CDR3: CASSQVFPGTTYEQYF. The CDR3 region has the DNA TGCGCCAGCAGCCAAGTTTTCCCAGGGACTACCTACGAGCAGTACTTC.

J is TRBJ1-2 and V is TRBV10-3; 7 nucleotides match TRBD1. The germline V gene encodes CDR1 ENHRY and CDR2 SYGVKD. Trimming cost V 2 bases and J 7 bases; bases outside gene matches: 4. The CDR3 consists of 13 residues. This chain's CDR3 is CAISEDRAGGYTF. Here the CDR3 DNA reads TGTGCCATCAGTGAGGACAGGGCGGGTGGCTACACCTTC.

The chain couples TRBV29-1 to TRBJ1-4; TRBD1 aligns across 10 bases. This CDR3 region has 13 residues. Per germline, CDR1 SQVTM and CDR2 ANQGSEA. The junction had 1 base not matched to a gene; V was cut back by 3 bases and J by 6 bases. CDR3 residues: CSVDGTGDEKLFF. The DNA of the CDR3 is TGCAGCGTTGATGGGACAGGGGATGAAAAACTGTTTTTT.

The gene calls are TRBV2 and TRBJ2-3; 9 bases are shared with TRBD1. Germline V gene lookup returns CDR1 SNHLY and CDR2 FYNNEI. This CDR3 has 14 amino acids. V was clipped by 6 bases and J by 6 bases; unmatched bases: 7. The CDR3 DNA follows: TGTGCCAGCAGGGACCGGGACAGGGATGATACGCAGTATTTT. Its translation is CASRDRDRDDTQYF.

This clone was detected only a few times. This rearrangement joins TRBV28 to TRBJ1-3; D is possibly TRBD1 (5 bases). V dropped 6 bases and J dropped 2 bases, with 14 bases sitting between them. The CDR3 loop spans 15 amino acids. CDR1 and CDR2 (germline): MDHEN, SYDVKM. The CDR3 protein is CASSYLPGAGNTIYF. CDR3 in DNA: TGTGCCAGCAGCTACCTCCCGGGGGCTGGAAACACCATATATTTT.

The V gene is TRBV19, the J gene TRBJ2-1, with TRBD2 matching 9 bases. The trim removed 5 bases at V and 5 bases at J, leaving 4 bases unmatched. This CDR3 region has 14 residues. Germline V gene sequence: CDR1 LNHDA, CDR2 SQIVND (reference sequence). The CDR3, as DNA: TGTGCCAGTAGTGGGAGCGGGGGGAACAATGAGCAGTTCTTC. Its translation: CASSGSGGNNEQFF. The whole variable domain, remainder taken from reference TRBV19 and TRBJ2-1, is DGGITQSPKYLFRKEGQNVTLSCEQNLNHDAMYWYRQDPGQGLRLIYYSQIVNDFQKGDIAEGYSVSREKKESFPLTVTSAQKNPTAFYLCASSGSGGNNEQFFGPGTRLTVL.

The chain recombines TRBV7-9 with TRBJ2-3; TRBD1 matches at 10 bases. V was pared by 7 bases and J by 4 bases, with 5 bases of the junction left unmatched. CDR3 size: 14 residues. Germline values: CDR1 SEHNR, CDR2 FQNEAQ (reference sequence). CDR3: CASKAGQGSDTQYF. The CDR3 coding sequence is TGTGCCAGCAAGGCGGGACAGGGGTCAGATACGCAGTATTTT.

The chain links TRBV24-1 to TRBJ1-2; D possibly corresponds to TRBD1 (5 bases). Deletions cut 0 bases from V and 3 bases from J, with 7 bases between. The germline gives CDR1 KGHDR, CDR2 SFDVKD. The CDR3 totals 14 residues. The CDR3 nucleotides are TGTGCCACCAGTGATTTGGACAGCTACTATGGCTACACCTTC. It codes for CATSDLDSYYGYTF.

The rearrangement joins TRBV18 to TRBJ2-5; D remains unclear. From germline, CDR1 is KGHSH and CDR2 LQKENI. V was shortened by 5 bases and J by 5 bases, with 9 bases between the two germline ends. This CDR3 region has 12 residues. CDR3 protein: CASSTGRETQYF. As DNA, the CDR3 is TGTGCCAGCTCAACTGGTCGGGAGACCCAGTACTTC.

The chain is built from TRBV6-5 and TRBJ2-2; 9 positions agree with TRBD1. The CDR3 is 14 amino acids. The junction had 4 bases not matched to a gene; V was cut back by 7 bases and J by 4 bases. Germline CDR1 MNHEY, CDR2 SVGAGI. The CDR3 sequence is CASTGQGGTGELFF. CDR3 sequence (DNA): TGTGCCAGCACGGGACAGGGCGGCACCGGGGAGCTGTTTTTT.

This clone appeared a single time. The V and J genes are TRBV18 and TRBJ2-7, with a weak D call TRBD1 (5 bases). Per germline, CDR1 KGHSH and CDR2 LQKENI. Deletions cut 3 bases from V and 6 bases from J, with 18 bases between. The CDR3 contains 15 residues. This CDR3 is CASSPLAGSLSEQYF. In DNA, the CDR3 is TGTGCCAGCTCACCCCTCGCAGGGTCCCTAAGCGAGCAGTACTTC.

The rearrangement uses TRBV30 and TRBJ2-7; TRBD2 is a possible D gene (6 bases). The CDR3 totals 13 residues. Trimming took 1 base from V and 6 from J, leaving 13 bases between them. Germline lookup yields CDR1 GTSNPN and CDR2 SVGIG (reference sequence). CDR3 nucleotides: TGTGCCTGGAGTGGGAGGGGCCGAGTCGAGCAGTACTTC. It specifies CAWSGRGRVEQYF.

This clone was found once. CDR3 in amino acids: CASSLGDRGQGNYGYTF. Here the CDR3 DNA reads TGCGCCAGCAGCTTGGGGGACAGGGGGCAAGGTAACTATGGCTACACCTTC. V and J are TRBV5-1 and TRBJ1-2; TRBD1 matches at 12 bases. The CDR3 runs to 17 residues. V gave up 0 bases and J gave up 1 base; unmatched junction bases: 4. Germline CDR1 SGHRS, CDR2 YFSETQ.

The rearrangement joins TRBV7-9 to TRBJ1-3; D perhaps matches TRBD1 (6 bases). CDR1 is SEHNR, CDR2 FQNEAQ, per germline (reference sequence). With 5 bases removed from V and 0 bases from J, the gap between germline ends came to 11 bases. The CDR3 extends over 15 amino acids. The CDR3 is CASSLGANSGNTIYF. CDR3 nucleotides: TGTGCCAGCAGCCTGGGGGCGAACTCTGGAAACACCATATATTTT.